The rows below give T cell receptor beta chains drawn from one sample of a study of beta chain features in type 1 diabetes. The assay was immunoSEQ multiplex PCR, and TCRdb's table has in-frame clones only and misses some. The sample has approximately 120,000 clones; 17% are singletons. The sample comprised central memory CD4+ T cells from blood. These receptors were collected from a young man with type 1 diabetes. CDR3s include the opening cysteine and the closing phenylalanine or tryptophan. The order of the fields is D gene, clone size, J gene, V gene, CDR3 DNA, CDR3 protein. A D gene is named only where the DNA matches it firmly. Only some rows state a clone size, as once, few, many or a class for expanded clones.

.	many	TRBJ1-3	TRBV30	TGTGCCTGGAGTCAATCCGGGACCTCTGGAAACACCATATATTTT	CAWSQSGTSGNTIYF
.	.	TRBJ1-2	TRBV13	TGTGCCAGCAGCCGTCGTAGCGGGGACTATGGCTACACCTTC	CASSRRSGDYGYTF
.	.	TRBJ2-3	TRBV6-6	TGTGCCAGCCGGGCCTCCATTTATACGCAGTATTTT	CASRASIYTQYF
.	.	TRBJ2-2	TRBV7-2	TGTGCCAGCAGCTTAGATCGTCCGCGGGGGACAGGCGGGGAGCTGTTTTTT	CASSLDRPRGTGGELFF
.	once	TRBJ2-5	TRBV30	TGTGCCTGGAGGAGAAGGGGAGAGACCCAGTACTTC	CAWRRRGETQYF
TRBD1	.	TRBJ2-7	TRBV25-1	TGTGCCAGCAGTGAATACTACGGACAGGGAAAAGGTTTAGGGCAGTACTTC	CASSEYYGQGKGLGQYF
TRBD1	.	TRBJ2-7	TRBV11-2	TGTGCCAGCAGCTTAGCAGGGGGAAACGAGCAGTACTTC	CASSLAGGNEQYF
.	few	TRBJ2-3	TRBV5-8	TGTGCCAGCAGTGGGACCAGCGGAACAGATACGCAGTATTTT	CASSGTSGTDTQYF
.	.	TRBJ2-3	TRBV4-2	TGTGCCAGCAGCCAAGATCATGGCAGGCGGAGCACAGATACGCAGTATTTT	CASSQDHGRRSTDTQYF
.	.	TRBJ2-2	TRBV5-4	TGTGCCAGCAGCTATTACACCGGGGAGCTGTTTTTT	CASSYYTGELFF
TRBD2	.	TRBJ2-2	TRBV10-3	TGTGCCATCAGTGAGTCGAGTGCTAGCGGATCGAACACCGGGGAGCTGTTTTTT	CAISESSASGSNTGELFF
.	.	TRBJ2-7	TRBV10-3	TGTGCCATCAGTGGACAGAGTACCTACGAGCAGTACTTC	CAISGQSTYEQYF
TRBD1	few	TRBJ2-2	TRBV16	TGTGCCAGCAGCCCCCAACAGGGGCGGAACACCGGGGAGCTGTTTTTT	CASSPQQGRNTGELFF
TRBD1	once	TRBJ1-2	TRBV4-1	TGCGCCAGCAGCCAACCGGGACAGGGTTACTATGGCTACACCTTC	CASSQPGQGYYGYTF
.	few	TRBJ2-5	TRBV5-1	TGCGCCAGCAGCTCTCAGGGGTTGGAGGAGACCCAGTACTTC	CASSSQGLEETQYF
.	few	TRBJ1-1	TRBV10-3	TGTGCCATCAGTGAAAATAGGAACATGAACACTGAAGCTTTCTTT	CAISENRNMNTEAFF
.	many	TRBJ2-1	TRBV7-7	TGTGCTAGCAGCTCCCCGGGACTCCACAATGAGCAGTTCTTC	CASSSPGLHNEQFF
.	.	TRBJ2-2	TRBV29-1	TGCAGCGTTGACCCGCGGGAAACCGGGGAGCTGTTTTTT	CSVDPRETGELFF
TRBD1	.	TRBJ1-6	TRBV4-3	TGCGCCAGCAGCCAAGATTCGGACAGGGGACAATCACCCCTCCACTTT	CASSQDSDRGQSPLHF
.	.	TRBJ2-5	TRBV9	TGTGCCAGCAGCGCTGTGGAGGGGGGACCGGAGACCCAGTACTTC	CASSAVEGGPETQYF
TRBD2	many	TRBJ2-5	TRBV7-9	TGTGCCAGCAGCCCGGTAGCGGGAGCTCCGGAGACCCAGTACTTC	CASSPVAGAPETQYF
.	once	TRBJ2-7	TRBV28	TGTGCCAGCACAGAGTCACGAGCCTACGAGCAGTACTTC	CASTESRAYEQYF
.	.	TRBJ1-1	TRBV14	TGTGCCAGCAGCCAAGATCTCCCGAGGTACACTGAAGCTTTCTTT	CASSQDLPRYTEAFF
TRBD1	many	TRBJ2-3	TRBV4-1	TGCGCCAGCAGCCTACGGGACAGCAAGTCGGATACGCAGTATTTT	CASSLRDSKSDTQYF
TRBD1	few	TRBJ2-1	TRBV5-4	TGTGCCAGCAGCGTAAAGGCAGGGGGAGACTACAATGAGCAGTTCTTC	CASSVKAGGDYNEQFF
.	.	TRBJ1-4	TRBV29-1	TGCAGCGCCGAGGGAGATAATGAAAAACTGTTTTTT	CSAEGDNEKLFF
.	.	TRBJ1-1	TRBV29-1	TGCAGCGCCTCCCGGCAGGGTGACACTGAAGCTTTCTTT	CSASRQGDTEAFF
.	many	TRBJ2-3	TRBV7-8	TGTGCCAGCAGCTTAAGGGCCCGTACAGATACGCAGTATTTT	CASSLRARTDTQYF
.	.	TRBJ1-1	TRBV4-2	TGTGCCAGCAGCCAAGCAGCACGGGGACTGAGCACTGAAGCTTTCTTT	CASSQAARGLSTEAFF
TRBD2	many	TRBJ2-2	TRBV7-2	TGTGCCAGCAGCCGACTGCGACTAGCGGGAGGGTCCACCGGGGAGCTGTTTTTT	CASSRLRLAGGSTGELFF
.	.	TRBJ2-7	TRBV30	TGTGCCTGGAGTGTCAGTTATTCCTACGAGCAGTACTTC	CAWSVSYSYEQYF
.	few	TRBJ1-5	TRBV7-2	TGTGCCAGCAGCCGAGACACGGACCAGCCCCAGCATTTT	CASSRDTDQPQHF
.	.	TRBJ2-7	TRBV5-1	TGCGCCAGCTACGGGCTCCCGAGCTCCTACGAGCAGTACTTC	CASYGLPSSYEQYF
.	few	TRBJ2-1	TRBV18	TGTGCCACCACGGGGTCACCACAGGGTGAGCAGTTCTTC	CATTGSPQGEQFF
.	.	TRBJ1-2	TRBV20-1	TGCAGTGCTAATACAGGGTATGGCTACACCTTC	CSANTGYGYTF
.	many	TRBJ2-1	TRBV29-1	TGCAGCGCCGTCTGGCCGGGAGTAAGGGGCAATGAGCAGTTCTTC	CSAVWPGVRGNEQFF
.	few	TRBJ1-5	TRBV29-1	TGCAGCGTCTCGACCGGGAGCAATCAGCCCCAGCATTTT	CSVSTGSNQPQHF
.	.	TRBJ2-3	TRBV12-5	TGTGCTAGTGGTTCCCGCACAGATACGCAGTATTTT	CASGSRTDTQYF
TRBD1	.	TRBJ2-1	TRBV7-6	TGTGCCAGCAGCCTTAATTGGCCGGGTTCAGGGGGCTTCGAGTTCTTC	CASSLNWPGSGGFEFF
.	.	TRBJ2-2	TRBV5-1	TGCGCCAGCAGCCCCCTAAGTGACACCGGGGAGCTGTTTTTT	CASSPLSDTGELFF
.	few	TRBJ2-4	TRBV5-6	TGTGCCAGCAGCACCGGAGAAACGGGGAAGAACATTCAGTACTTC	CASSTGETGKNIQYF
.	few	TRBJ2-3	TRBV18	TGTGCCAGCTCACCGGGACACAACACAGATACGCAGTATTTT	CASSPGHNTDTQYF
.	few	TRBJ2-5	TRBV4-3	TGCGCCAGCAGCCAAGATAGGGCAGAGACCCAGTACTTC	CASSQDRAETQYF
TRBD1	few	TRBJ1-4	TRBV27	TGTGCCAGCAGAGTAGGGGGCGCGGGCGAAAAACTGTTTTTT	CASRVGGAGEKLFF
TRBD2	many	TRBJ2-1	TRBV5-4	TGTGCCAGCACTCTAGCGGGGGGGCAAAATGAGCAGTTCTTC	CASTLAGGQNEQFF
TRBD1	.	TRBJ2-3	TRBV29-1	TGCAGCGTTGAACAGGGGGTAGGGGATACGCAGTATTTT	CSVEQGVGDTQYF